This TCR beta chain was retrieved from a study of blood T cell repertoires in COVID-19. Overall study: The United States, Italy and Spain were the sources of the acute and convalescent COVID-19 samples. T cells, B-cell-depleted T cells, or PBMCs supplied cDNA or gDNA.

Source study methods: The authors estimated nucleated cell counts from reference gene primer amplification. Clones were read by immunoSEQ multiplex PCR, and TCRdb kept only the in-frame ones, dropping some. V, J and clone size were drawn from that table, and D and trimming were deduced from the DNA. The sample yields 240,000 or so clones, roughly 88% seen once. The V and J ends lost 3 bases and 0 bases, in that order; junction bases with no gene match: 4. CDR1 is LNHNV, CDR2 YYDKDF, per germline (reference sequence). The CDR3 sequence is 16 residues long. This clonotype was sampled from an elderly man with acute or convalescent COVID-19. The rearrangement links TRBV15 to TRBJ1-3, with TRBD1 matching over 8 bases. Sequenced input: peripheral blood. The CDR3 spells CATSRATGASGNTIYF. CDR3 nucleotide sequence: TGTGCCACCAGCAGGGCGACAGGGGCCTCTGGAAACACCATATATTTT.